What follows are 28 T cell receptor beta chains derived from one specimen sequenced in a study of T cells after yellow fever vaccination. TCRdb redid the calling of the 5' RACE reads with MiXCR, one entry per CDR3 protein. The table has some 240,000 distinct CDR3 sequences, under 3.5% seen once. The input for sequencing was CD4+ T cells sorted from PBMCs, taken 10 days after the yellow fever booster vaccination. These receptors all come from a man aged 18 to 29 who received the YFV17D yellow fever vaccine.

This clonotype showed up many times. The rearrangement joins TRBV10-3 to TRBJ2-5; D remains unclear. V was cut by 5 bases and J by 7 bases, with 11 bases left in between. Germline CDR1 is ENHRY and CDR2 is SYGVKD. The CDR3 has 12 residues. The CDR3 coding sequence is TGTGCCATCAGTCCAGACGTTGGGACCCAGTACTTC. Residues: CAISPDVGTQYF.

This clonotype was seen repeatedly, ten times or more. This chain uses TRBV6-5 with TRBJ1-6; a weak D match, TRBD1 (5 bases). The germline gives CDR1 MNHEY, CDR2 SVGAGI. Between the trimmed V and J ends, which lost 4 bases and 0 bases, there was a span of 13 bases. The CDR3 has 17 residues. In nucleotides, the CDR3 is TGTGCCAGCAGTTCAGGGACCGTCAGCTCCTATAATTCACCCCTCCACTTT. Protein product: CASSSGTVSSYNSPLHF.

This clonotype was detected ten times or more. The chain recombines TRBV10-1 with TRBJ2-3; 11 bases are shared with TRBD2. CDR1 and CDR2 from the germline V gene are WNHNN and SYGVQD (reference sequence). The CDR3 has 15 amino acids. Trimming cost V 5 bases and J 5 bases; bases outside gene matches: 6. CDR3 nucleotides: TGCGCCAGCAGTTCTAGCGGGGGGCCGGTAGATACGCAGTATTTT. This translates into CASSSSGGPVDTQYF.

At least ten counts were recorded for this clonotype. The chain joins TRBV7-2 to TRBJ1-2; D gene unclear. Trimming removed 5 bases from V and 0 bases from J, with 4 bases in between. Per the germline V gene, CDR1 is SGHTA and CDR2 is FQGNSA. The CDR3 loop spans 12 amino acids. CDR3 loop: CASSNPNYGYTF. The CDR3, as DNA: TGTGCCAGCAGCAATCCTAACTATGGCTACACCTTC. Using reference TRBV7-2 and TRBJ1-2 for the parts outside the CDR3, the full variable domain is GAGVSQSPSNKVTEKGKDVELRCDPISGHTALYWYRQSLGQGLEFLIYFQGNSAPDKSGLPSDRFSAERTGGSVSTLTIQRTQQEDSAVYLCASSNPNYGYTFGSGTRLTVV.

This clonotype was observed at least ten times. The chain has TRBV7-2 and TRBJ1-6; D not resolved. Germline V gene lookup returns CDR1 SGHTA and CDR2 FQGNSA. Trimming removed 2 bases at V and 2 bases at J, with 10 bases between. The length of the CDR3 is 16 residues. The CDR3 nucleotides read TGTGCCAGCAGCTTATTTGAGACGGCCTATAATTCACCCCTCCACTTT. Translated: CASSLFETAYNSPLHF.

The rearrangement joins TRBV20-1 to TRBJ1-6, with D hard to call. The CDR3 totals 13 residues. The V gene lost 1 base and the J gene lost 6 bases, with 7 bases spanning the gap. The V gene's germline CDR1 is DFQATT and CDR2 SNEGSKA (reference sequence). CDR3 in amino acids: CSARAFSNSPLHF. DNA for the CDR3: TGCAGTGCTAGAGCGTTTAGTAATTCACCCCTCCACTTT.

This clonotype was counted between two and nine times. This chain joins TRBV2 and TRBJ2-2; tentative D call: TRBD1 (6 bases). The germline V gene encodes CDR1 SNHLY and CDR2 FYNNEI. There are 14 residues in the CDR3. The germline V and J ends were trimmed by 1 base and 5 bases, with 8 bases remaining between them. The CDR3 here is CASSEERGTGELFF. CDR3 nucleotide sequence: TGTGCCAGCAGTGAAGAAAGGGGGACCGGGGAGCTGTTTTTT.

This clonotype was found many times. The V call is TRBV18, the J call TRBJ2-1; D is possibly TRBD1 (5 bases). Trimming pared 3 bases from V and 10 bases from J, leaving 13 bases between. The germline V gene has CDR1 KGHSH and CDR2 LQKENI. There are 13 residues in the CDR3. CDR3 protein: CASSPDSSGEQFF. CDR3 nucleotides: TGTGCCAGCTCACCCGACAGTTCCGGGGAGCAGTTCTTC.

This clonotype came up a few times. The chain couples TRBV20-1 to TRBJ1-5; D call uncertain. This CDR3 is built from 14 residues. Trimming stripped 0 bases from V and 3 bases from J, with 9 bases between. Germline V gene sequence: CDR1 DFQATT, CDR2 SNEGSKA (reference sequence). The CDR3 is CSAREAKLNQPQHF. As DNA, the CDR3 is TGCAGTGCTAGAGAGGCGAAGCTCAATCAGCCCCAGCATTTT.

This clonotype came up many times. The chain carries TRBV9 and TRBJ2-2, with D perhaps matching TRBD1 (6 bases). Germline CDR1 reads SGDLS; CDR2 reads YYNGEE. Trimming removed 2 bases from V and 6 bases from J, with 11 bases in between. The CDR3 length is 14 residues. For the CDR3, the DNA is TGTGCCAGCAGCGTCACCGGGACACCCGGGGAGCTGTTTTTT. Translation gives CASSVTGTPGELFF. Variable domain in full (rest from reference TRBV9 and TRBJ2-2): DSGVTQTPKHLITATGQRVTLRCSPRSGDLSVYWYQQSLDQGLQFLIQYYNGEERAKGNILERFSAQQFPDLHSELNLSSLELGDSALYFCASSVTGTPGELFFGEGSRLTVL.

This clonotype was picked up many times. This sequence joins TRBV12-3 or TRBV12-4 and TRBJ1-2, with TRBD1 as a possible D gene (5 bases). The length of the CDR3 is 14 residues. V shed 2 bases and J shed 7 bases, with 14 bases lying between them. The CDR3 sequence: CASSLSGRSSGYTF. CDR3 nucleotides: TGTGCCAGCAGTTTATCAGGGAGGTCGAGTGGCTACACCTTC.

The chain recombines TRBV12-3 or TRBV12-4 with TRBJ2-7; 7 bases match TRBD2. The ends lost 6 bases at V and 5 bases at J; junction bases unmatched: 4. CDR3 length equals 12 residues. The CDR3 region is CASSRLAHEQYF. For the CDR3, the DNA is TGTGCCAGCAGCAGACTAGCCCACGAGCAGTACTTC.

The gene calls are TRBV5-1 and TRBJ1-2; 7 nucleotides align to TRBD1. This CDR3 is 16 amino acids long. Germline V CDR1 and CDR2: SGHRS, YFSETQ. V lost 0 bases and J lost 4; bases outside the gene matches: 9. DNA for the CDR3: TGCGCCAGCAGCTTGGCGGAGGGGGCGAGGGGCTATGGCTACACCTTC. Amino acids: CASSLAEGARGYGYTF.

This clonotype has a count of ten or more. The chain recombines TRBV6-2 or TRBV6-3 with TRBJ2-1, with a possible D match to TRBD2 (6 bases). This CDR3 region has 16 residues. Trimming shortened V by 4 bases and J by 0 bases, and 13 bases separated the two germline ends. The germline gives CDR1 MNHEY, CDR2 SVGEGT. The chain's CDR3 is CASSSGGGSSYNEQFF. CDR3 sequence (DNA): TGTGCCAGCAGTTCCGGTGGGGGGAGCTCCTACAATGAGCAGTTCTTC.

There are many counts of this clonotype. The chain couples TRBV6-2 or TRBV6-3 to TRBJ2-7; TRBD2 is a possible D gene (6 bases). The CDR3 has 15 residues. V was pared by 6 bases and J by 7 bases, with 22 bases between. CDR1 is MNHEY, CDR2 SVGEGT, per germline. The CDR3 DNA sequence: TGTGCCAGCAGCCCTGGGCGGGGTTGGGCTCGAGAGCAGTACTTC. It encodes CASSPGRGWAREQYF.

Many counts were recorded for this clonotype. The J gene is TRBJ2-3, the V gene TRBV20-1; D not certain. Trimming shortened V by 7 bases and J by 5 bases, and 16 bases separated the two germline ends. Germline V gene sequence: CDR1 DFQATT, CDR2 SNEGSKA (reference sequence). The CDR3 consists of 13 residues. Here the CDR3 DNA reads TGCAGTGTAGAGGCGTGGTGGGGAGATACGCAGTATTTT. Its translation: CSVEAWWGDTQYF.

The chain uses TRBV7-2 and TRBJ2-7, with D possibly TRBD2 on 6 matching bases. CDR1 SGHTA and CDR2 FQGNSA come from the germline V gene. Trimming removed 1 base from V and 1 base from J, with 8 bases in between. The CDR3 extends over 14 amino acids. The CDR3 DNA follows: TGTGCCAGCAGCTTAGTCGGGGGATCCTACGAGCAGTACTTC. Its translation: CASSLVGGSYEQYF.

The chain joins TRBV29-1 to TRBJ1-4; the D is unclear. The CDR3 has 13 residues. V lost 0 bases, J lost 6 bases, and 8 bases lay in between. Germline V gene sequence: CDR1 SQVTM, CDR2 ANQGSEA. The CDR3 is CSVEDTLDEKLFF. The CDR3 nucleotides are TGCAGCGTTGAAGATACTTTGGATGAAAAACTGTTTTTT.

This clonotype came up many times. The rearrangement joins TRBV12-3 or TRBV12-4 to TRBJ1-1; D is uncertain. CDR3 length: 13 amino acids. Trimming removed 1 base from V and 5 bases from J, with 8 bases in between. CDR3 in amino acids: CASSLEFSTEAFF. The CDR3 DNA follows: TGTGCCAGCAGTTTAGAGTTTTCGACTGAAGCTTTCTTT.

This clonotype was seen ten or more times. The CDR3 DNA sequence: TGCGCCAGCAGCCACCGCGGGGAATGTGCCTGCGAGCAGTACGTC. This gives the protein CASSHRGECACEQYV. This chain connects TRBV5-1 to TRBJ2-7; perhaps TRBD2 as D (6 bases). The CDR3 is made up of 15 amino acids. Deletions cut 4 bases from V and 6 bases from J, with 20 bases between. Germline-derived CDR1 and CDR2 are SGHRS and YFSETQ.

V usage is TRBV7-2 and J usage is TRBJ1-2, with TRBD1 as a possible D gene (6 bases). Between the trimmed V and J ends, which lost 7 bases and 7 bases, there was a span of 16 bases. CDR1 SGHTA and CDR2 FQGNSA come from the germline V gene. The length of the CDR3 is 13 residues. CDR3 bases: TGTGCCAGCACGGGTGGGGGCGCGGGTGGCTACACCTTC. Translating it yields CASTGGGAGGYTF.

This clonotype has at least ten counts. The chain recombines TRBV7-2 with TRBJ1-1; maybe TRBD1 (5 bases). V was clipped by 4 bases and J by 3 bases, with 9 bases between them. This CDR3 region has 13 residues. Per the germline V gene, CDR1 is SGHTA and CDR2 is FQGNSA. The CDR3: CASSWGLYTEAFF. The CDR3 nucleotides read TGTGCCAGCAGCTGGGGCCTATACACTGAAGCTTTCTTT.

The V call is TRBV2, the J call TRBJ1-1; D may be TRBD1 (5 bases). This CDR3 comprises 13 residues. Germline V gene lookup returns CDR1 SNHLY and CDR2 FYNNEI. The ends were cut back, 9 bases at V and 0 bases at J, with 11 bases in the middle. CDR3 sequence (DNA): TGTGCCAGAGGACACGGCGTGAACACTGAAGCTTTCTTT. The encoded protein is CARGHGVNTEAFF.

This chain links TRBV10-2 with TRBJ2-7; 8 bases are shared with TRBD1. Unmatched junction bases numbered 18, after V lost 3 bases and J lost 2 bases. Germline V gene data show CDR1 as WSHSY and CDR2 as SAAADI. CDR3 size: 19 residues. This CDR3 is CASSDYLGPSGGQPYEQYF. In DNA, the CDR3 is TGCGCCAGCAGTGACTACTTAGGGCCTTCAGGGGGCCAGCCCTACGAGCAGTACTTC.

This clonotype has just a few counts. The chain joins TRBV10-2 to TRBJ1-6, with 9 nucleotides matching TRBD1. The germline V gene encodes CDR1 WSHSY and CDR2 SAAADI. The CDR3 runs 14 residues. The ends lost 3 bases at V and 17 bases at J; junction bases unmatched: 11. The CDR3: CASSDPGQGAPFHF. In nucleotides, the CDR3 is TGCGCCAGCAGTGACCCGGGACAGGGAGCCCCGTTCCACTTT.

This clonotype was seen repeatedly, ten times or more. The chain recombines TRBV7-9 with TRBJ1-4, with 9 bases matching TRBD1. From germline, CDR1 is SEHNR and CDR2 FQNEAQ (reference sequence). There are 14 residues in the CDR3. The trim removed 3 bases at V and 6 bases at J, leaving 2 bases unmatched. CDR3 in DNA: TGTGCCAGCAGCTTGGGGACAGGGTATGAAAAACTGTTTTTT. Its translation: CASSLGTGYEKLFF.

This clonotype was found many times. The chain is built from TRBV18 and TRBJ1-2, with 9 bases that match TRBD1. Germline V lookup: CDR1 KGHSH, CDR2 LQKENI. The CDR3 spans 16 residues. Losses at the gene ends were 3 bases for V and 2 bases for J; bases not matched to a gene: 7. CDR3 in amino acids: CASSPYRDRDNYGYTF. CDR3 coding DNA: TGTGCCAGCTCACCGTACCGGGACAGGGACAACTATGGCTACACCTTC.

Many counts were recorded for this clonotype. The CDR3 here is CASSQLSGSSSYNEQFF. Here the CDR3 DNA reads TGTGCCAGCAGCCAGCTTAGCGGGAGCAGCTCCTACAATGAGCAGTTCTTC. The genes are TRBV7-2 and TRBJ2-1; 9 bases are shared with TRBD2. The CDR3 has 17 residues. Germline V gene sequence: CDR1 SGHTA, CDR2 FQGNSA. J was trimmed by 0 bases and V by 5 bases; bases with no gene match: 8.